What follows are 19 T cell receptor beta chains derived from one specimen sequenced in a study of PD-1 blockade in classical Hodgkin lymphoma. Using immunoSEQ multiplex PCR, the repertoire was profiled, and TCRdb retains in-frame clones only, with some absent. The sample lists 100,000 or so clones; approximately 90% were seen once. Autologous stem cell transplantation was followed by relapse in every patient, and brentuximab vedotin exposure varied. The sequenced sample was peripheral blood mononuclear cells (PBMCs), obtained before the second cycle of nivolumab. Receptor source: a human donor with classical Hodgkin lymphoma.

This clone was detected only once. The chain is built from TRBV7-9 and TRBJ2-7; tentatively, D is TRBD1 or TRBD2 (5 bases each). This CDR3 comprises 16 residues. Germline assignment: CDR1 SEHNR and CDR2 FQNEAQ (reference sequence). The V and J ends lost 3 bases and 5 bases respectively, with 20 bases between them. The CDR3 coding sequence is TGTGCCAGCAGCTTTACCCCGGGACCTCCCCGTCACGAGCAGTACTTC. Amino acid sequence: CASSFTPGPPRHEQYF. Supplemented by reference TRBV7-9 and TRBJ2-7, the full variable domain reads DTGVSQNPRHKITKRGQNVTFRCDPISEHNRLYWYRQTLGQGPEFLTYFQNEAQLEKSRLLSDRFSAERPKGSFSTLEIQRTEQGDSAMYLCASSFTPGPPRHEQYFGPGTRLTVT.

The chain is built from TRBV7-2 and TRBJ2-7, with 10 bases aligning to TRBD1. Germline lookup yields CDR1 SGHTA and CDR2 FQGNSA. This CDR3 region has 15 residues. V lost 5 bases to trimming and J lost 3 bases; unmatched junction nucleotides: 7. CDR3 region: CASSARTGGDYEQYF. CDR3 DNA: TGTGCCAGCAGCGCAAGGACAGGGGGGGACTACGAGCAGTACTTC.

This clone was seen a handful of times. DNA of the CDR3: TGTGCCAGCTGCCGGGACAGGGACCTTAGCAATCAGCCCCAGCATTTT. Translated: CASCRDRDLSNQPQHF. The chain has TRBV6-4 and TRBJ1-5; 9 bases line up with TRBD1. Germline trimming cut 8 bases from V and 0 bases from J; bases unmatched to any gene: 8. The length of the CDR3 is 16 residues. The germline CDR1 and CDR2 sequences are MRHNA and SNTAGT.

This rearrangement joins TRBV2 to TRBJ2-7, with TRBD2 matching over 9 bases. J gave up 1 base and V 8 bases, and 9 bases lay outside the gene matches. Germline V gives CDR1 SNHLY, CDR2 FYNNEI. The CDR3 has 15 amino acids. The CDR3 loop reads CASGGSGGNSYEQYF. The CDR3 DNA is TGTGCCAGCGGAGGTAGCGGGGGTAATTCCTACGAGCAGTACTTC.

The chain uses TRBV6-4 and TRBJ1-1; D unresolved. The CDR3 covers 12 residues. Germline loops: CDR1 MRHNA, CDR2 SNTAGT. The V and J ends lost 9 bases and 1 base respectively, with 9 bases between them. In DNA form, the CDR3 reads TGTGCCAGAGAAACGCCGAACACTGAAGCTTTCTTT. The encoded protein is CARETPNTEAFF.

The V gene is TRBV10-3, the J gene TRBJ2-7, with 8 bases matching TRBD1. Germline CDR1 and CDR2: ENHRY and SYGVKD. V was pared by 6 bases and J by 2 bases, with 6 bases of the junction left unmatched. The CDR3 sequence is 14 residues long. CDR3 sequence: CAISWTGSTYEQYF. The CDR3 DNA sequence: TGTGCCATCAGCTGGACAGGGTCAACCTACGAGCAGTACTTC.

In its sample, this clone was seen once. V and J are TRBV10-3 and TRBJ1-1; 8 nucleotides align to TRBD1. The germline V gene has CDR1 ENHRY and CDR2 SYGVKD. After removal of 0 bases from V and 5 bases from J, the junction contained 2 bases not matched to a gene. This CDR3 is built from 14 residues. CDR3 DNA sequence: TGTGCCATCAGTGAGTCGACAGGGGTTACTGAAGCTTTCTTT. This translates into CAISESTGVTEAFF.

The chain recombines TRBV5-6 with TRBJ2-3; 8 bases align to TRBD1. The CDR3 is made up of 13 amino acids. Per germline, CDR1 SGHDT and CDR2 YYEEEE. V was pared by 4 bases and J by 6 bases, with 4 bases of the junction left unmatched. The CDR3 DNA reads TGTGCCAGCAGCCGGACAGGGTTGGATACGCAGTATTTT. This codes for CASSRTGLDTQYF.

The rearrangement joins TRBV19 to TRBJ1-2, with 8 bases fitting TRBD1. Looked up from germline, CDR1 is LNHDA and CDR2 is SQIVND (reference sequence). The CDR3 runs to 21 residues. V dropped 7 bases and J dropped 1; count of bases not matched to a gene: 26. The CDR3 DNA is TGTGCCAGTATTACGGCCAATTGGGTGTTAACGGGACAGGCATTTAACTATGGCTACACCTTC. Its protein product is CASITANWVLTGQAFNYGYTF.

The CDR3 sequence: CASSQGLAVPDTQYF. The DNA for the CDR3 is TGCGCCAGCAGCCAGGGACTAGCGGTGCCAGATACGCAGTATTTT. The chain couples TRBV4-1 to TRBJ2-3; TRBD2 agrees at 11 bases. The CDR3 extends over 15 amino acids. The V gene's germline CDR1 is MGHRA and CDR2 YSYEKL. V dropped 3 bases and J dropped 4; count of bases not matched to a gene: 3.

The CDR3 is CARTTGLNSPLHF. DNA for the CDR3: TGTGCCAGAACGACAGGGTTAAATTCACCCCTCCACTTT. The rearrangement joins TRBV30 to TRBJ1-6; TRBD1 aligns across 7 bases. V lost 8 bases to trimming and J lost 7 bases; unmatched junction nucleotides: 8. CDR1 and CDR2 from the germline V gene are GTSNPN and SVGIG (reference sequence). The length of the CDR3 is 13 residues. Together with reference TRBV30 and TRBJ1-6, the CDR3 gives the full variable domain: SQTIHQWPATLVQPVGSPLSLECTVEGTSNPNLYWYRQAAGRGLQLLFYSVGIGQISSEVPQNLSASRPQDRQFILSSKKLLLSDSGFYLCARTTGLNSPLHFGNGTRLTVT.

This clone was seen more than once but under ten times. The genes are TRBV11-2 and TRBJ1-5; D is uncertain. The germline gives CDR1 SGHAT, CDR2 FQNNGV. The CDR3 runs 8 residues. Trimming pared 10 bases from V and 9 bases from J, leaving 4 bases between. Here the CDR3 reads CATLPQHF. The DNA of the CDR3 is TGTGCCACCCTGCCCCAGCATTTT.

The CDR3: CASSKDRAQYEQYF. Here the CDR3 DNA reads TGTGCCAGCAGTAAGGACAGGGCCCAGTACGAGCAGTACTTC. The chain carries TRBV27 and TRBJ2-7; 8 bases are shared with TRBD1. This CDR3 has 14 residues. Germline V gene sequence: CDR1 MNHEY, CDR2 SMNVEV (reference sequence). J gave up 4 bases and V 5 bases, and 7 bases lay outside the gene matches.

This clone was seen only a few times. The chain couples TRBV30 to TRBJ1-1, with D unresolved. V was shortened by 0 bases and J by 2 bases, with 10 bases between the two germline ends. CDR1 is GTSNPN, CDR2 SVGIG, per germline (reference sequence). The CDR3 extends over 14 amino acids. The CDR3 protein is CAWSVTAINTEAFF. The CDR3 DNA sequence: TGTGCCTGGAGTGTTACAGCTATAAACACTGAAGCTTTCTTT.

This chain joins TRBV14 and TRBJ2-1; no clear D gene. CDR1 is SGHDN, CDR2 FVKESK, per germline. V gave up 0 bases and J gave up 7 bases, with 16 bases separating them. This CDR3 comprises 16 residues. For the CDR3, the DNA is TGTGCCAGCAGCCAAGATTTTCCGGTCCGACATAATGAGCAGTTCTTC. It specifies CASSQDFPVRHNEQFF.

The chain employs TRBV25-1 and TRBJ2-3; D remains unclear. Germline loops: CDR1 MGHDK, CDR2 SYGVNS. CDR3 length equals 14 residues. V shed 0 bases and J shed 5 bases, with 9 bases lying between them. This CDR3 is CASSEYRTQDTQYF. For the CDR3, the DNA is TGTGCCAGCAGTGAATACAGGACCCAAGATACGCAGTATTTT.

CDR3 sequence reads: CASSLAGQSYNEQFF. DNA for the CDR3: TGTGCCAGCAGTTTAGCGGGGCAATCCTACAATGAGCAGTTCTTC. The chain couples TRBV27 to TRBJ2-1; weak D call: TRBD2 (6 bases). Trimming shortened V by 2 bases and J by 1 base, and 9 bases separated the two germline ends. Germline CDR1 reads MNHEY; CDR2 reads SMNVEV (reference sequence). This CDR3 contains 15 residues.

J is TRBJ2-2 and V is TRBV29-1; TRBD2 aligns across 7 bases. The ends lost 4 bases at V and 3 bases at J; junction bases unmatched: 5. The CDR3 sequence is 14 residues long. The germline V gene has CDR1 SQVTM and CDR2 ANQGSEA. The CDR3 DNA follows: TGCAGCGTTGGAGCGGGGCTCTACACCGGGGAGCTGTTTTTT. The encoded protein is CSVGAGLYTGELFF.

The V gene is TRBV19, the J gene TRBJ2-7, with 7 bases matching TRBD1. Per germline, CDR1 LNHDA and CDR2 SQIVND (reference sequence). This CDR3 is built from 13 residues. V dropped 9 bases and J dropped 2; count of bases not matched to a gene: 7. CDR3 sequence (DNA): TGTGCCAGCACTGACAGGGCAACCTACGAGCAGTACTTC. Translating it yields CASTDRATYEQYF. The variable domain in full, completed from reference TRBV19 and TRBJ2-7, reads DGGITQSPKYLFRKEGQNVTLSCEQNLNHDAMYWYRQDPGQGLRLIYYSQIVNDFQKGDIAEGYSVSREKKESFPLTVTSAQKNPTAFYLCASTDRATYEQYFGPGTRLTVT.